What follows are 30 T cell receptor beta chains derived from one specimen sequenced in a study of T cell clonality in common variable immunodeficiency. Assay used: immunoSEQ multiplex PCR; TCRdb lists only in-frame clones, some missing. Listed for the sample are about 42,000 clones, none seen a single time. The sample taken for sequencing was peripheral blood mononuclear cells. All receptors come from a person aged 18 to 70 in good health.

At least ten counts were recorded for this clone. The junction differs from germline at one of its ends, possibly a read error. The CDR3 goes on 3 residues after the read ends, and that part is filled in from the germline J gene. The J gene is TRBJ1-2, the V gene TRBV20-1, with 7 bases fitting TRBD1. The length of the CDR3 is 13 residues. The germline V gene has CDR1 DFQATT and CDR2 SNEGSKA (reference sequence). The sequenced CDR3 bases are TGCAGTGCCAGAGGACAGGCGGGGGGCGGC. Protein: CSARGQAGGG. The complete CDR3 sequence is CSARGQAGGGYTF.

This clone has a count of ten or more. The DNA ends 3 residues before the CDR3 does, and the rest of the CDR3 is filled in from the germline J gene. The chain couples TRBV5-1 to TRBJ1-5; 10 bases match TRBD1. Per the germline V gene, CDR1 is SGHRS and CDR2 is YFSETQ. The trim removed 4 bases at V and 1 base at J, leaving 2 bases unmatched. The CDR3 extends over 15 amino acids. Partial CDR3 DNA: TGCGCCAGCAGCGCGACAGGGGGCAGCAATCAGCCC. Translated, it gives CASSATGGSNQP. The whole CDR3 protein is CASSATGGSNQPQHF.

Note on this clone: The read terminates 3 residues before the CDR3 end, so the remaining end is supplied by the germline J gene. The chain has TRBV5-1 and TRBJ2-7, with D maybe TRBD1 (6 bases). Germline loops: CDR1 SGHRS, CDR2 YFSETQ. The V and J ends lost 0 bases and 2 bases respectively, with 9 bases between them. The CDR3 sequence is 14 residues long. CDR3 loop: CASSLDRTAYEQYF. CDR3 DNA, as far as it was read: TGCGCCAGCAGCTTGGATAGGACAGCCTACGAG.

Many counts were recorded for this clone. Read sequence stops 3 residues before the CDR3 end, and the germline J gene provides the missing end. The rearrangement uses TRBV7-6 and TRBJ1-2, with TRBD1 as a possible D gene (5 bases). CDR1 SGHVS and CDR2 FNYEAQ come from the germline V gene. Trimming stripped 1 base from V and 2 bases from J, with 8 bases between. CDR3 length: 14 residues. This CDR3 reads CASSLGAGNYGYTF. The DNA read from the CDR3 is TGTGCCAGCAGCTTAGGGGCAGGGAACTATGGC.

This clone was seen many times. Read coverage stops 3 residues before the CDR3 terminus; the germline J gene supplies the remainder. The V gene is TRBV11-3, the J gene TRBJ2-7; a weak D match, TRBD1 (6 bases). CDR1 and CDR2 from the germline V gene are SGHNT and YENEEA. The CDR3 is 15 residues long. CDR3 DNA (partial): TGTGCAAGTCGCACTCCGACAGGCTTCTCCTACGAG. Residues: CASRTPTGFSYE. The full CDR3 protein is CASRTPTGFSYEQYF.

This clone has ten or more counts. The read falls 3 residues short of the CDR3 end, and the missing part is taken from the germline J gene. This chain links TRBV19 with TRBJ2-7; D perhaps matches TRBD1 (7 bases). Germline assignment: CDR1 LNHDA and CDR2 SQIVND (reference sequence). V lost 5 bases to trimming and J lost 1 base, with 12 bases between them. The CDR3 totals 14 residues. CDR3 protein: CASSSPGGSYEQYF. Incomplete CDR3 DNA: TGTGCCAGTAGTTCGCCAGGGGGGTCCTACGAG.

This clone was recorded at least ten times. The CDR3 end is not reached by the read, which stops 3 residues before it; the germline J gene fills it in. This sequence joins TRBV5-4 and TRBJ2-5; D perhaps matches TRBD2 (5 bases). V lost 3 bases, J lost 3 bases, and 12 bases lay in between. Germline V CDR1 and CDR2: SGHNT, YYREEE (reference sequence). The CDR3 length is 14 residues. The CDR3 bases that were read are TGTGCCAGCAGCTCCGAGAGGGTTGAAGAGACC. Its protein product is CASSSERVEET. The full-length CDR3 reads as CASSSERVEETQYF.

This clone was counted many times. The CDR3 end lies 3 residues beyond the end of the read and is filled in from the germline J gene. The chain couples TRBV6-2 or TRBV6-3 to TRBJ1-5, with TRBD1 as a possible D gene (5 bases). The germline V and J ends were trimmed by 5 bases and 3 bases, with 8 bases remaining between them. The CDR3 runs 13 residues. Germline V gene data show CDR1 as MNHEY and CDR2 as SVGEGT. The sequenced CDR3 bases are TGTGCCAGCAGTGGACAACTCAATCAGCCC. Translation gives CASSGQLNQP. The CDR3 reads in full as CASSGQLNQPQHF.

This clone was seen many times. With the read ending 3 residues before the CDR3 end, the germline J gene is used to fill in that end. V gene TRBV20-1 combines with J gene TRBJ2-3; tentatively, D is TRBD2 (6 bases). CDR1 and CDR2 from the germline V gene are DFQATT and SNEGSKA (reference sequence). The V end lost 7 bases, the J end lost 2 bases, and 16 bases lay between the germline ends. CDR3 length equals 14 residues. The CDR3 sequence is CSDSRGTFTDTQYF. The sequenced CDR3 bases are TGCAGTGACAGTCGGGGGACTTTCACAGATACG.

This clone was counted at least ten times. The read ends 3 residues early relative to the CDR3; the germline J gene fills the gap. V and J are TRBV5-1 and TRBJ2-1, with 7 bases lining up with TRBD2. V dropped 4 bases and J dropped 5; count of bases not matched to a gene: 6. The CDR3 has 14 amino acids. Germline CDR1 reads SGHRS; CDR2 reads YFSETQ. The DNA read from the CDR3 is TGCGCCAGCAGCCCCCCTAGCGGTGACAATGAG. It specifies CASSPPSGDNE. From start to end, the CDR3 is CASSPPSGDNEQFF.

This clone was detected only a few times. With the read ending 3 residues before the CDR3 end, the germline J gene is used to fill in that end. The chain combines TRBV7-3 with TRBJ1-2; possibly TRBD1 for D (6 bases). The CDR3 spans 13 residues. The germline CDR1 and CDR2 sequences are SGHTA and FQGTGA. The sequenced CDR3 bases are TGTGCCAGCAGCCCCAGGGGAGCCTCCGAC. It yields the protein CASSPRGASD. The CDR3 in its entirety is CASSPRGASDYTF.

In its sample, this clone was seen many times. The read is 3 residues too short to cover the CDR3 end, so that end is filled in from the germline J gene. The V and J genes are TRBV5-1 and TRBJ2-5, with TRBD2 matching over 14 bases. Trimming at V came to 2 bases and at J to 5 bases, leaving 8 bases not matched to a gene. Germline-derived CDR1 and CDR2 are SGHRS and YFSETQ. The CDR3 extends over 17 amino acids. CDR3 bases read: TGCGCCAGCAGCTTATCGGGACTAGCGGGAGTCGGTGAGACC. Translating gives CASSLSGLAGVGET. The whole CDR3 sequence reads CASSLSGLAGVGETQYF.

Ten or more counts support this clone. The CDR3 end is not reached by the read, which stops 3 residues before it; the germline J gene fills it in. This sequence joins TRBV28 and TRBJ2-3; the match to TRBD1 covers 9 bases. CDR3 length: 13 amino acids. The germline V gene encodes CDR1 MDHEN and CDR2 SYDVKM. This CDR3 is CASSMTGGLAQYF. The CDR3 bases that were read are TGTGCCAGCAGTATGACAGGGGGTTTGGCG.

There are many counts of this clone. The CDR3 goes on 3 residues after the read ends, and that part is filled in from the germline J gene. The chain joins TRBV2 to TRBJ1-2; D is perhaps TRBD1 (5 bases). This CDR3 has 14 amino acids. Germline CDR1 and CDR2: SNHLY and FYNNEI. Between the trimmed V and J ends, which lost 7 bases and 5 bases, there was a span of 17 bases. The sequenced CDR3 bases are TGTGCCAGCACAGGGTCACTCCAACTATATGGC. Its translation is CASTGSLQLYG. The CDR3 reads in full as CASTGSLQLYGYTF. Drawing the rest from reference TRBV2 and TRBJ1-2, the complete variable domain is EPEVTQTPSHQVTQMGQEVILRCVPISNHLYFYWYRQILGQKVEFLVSFYNNEISEKSEIFDDQFSVERPDGSNFTLKIRSTKLEDSAMYFCASTGSLQLYGYTFGSGTRLTVV.

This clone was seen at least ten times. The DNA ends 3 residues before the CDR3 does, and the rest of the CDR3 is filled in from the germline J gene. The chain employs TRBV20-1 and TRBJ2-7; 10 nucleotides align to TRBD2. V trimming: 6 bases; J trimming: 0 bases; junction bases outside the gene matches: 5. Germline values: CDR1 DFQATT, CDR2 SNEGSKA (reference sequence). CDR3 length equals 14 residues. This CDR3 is CSASGLAYSYEQYF. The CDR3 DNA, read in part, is TGCAGTGCCTCGGGACTAGCGTACTCCTACGAG.

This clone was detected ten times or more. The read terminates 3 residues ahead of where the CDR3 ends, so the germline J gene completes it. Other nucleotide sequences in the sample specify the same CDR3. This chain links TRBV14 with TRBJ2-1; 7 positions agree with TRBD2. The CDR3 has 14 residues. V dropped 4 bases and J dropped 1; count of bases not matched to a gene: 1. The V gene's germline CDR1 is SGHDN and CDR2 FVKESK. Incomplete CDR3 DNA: TGTGCCAGCAGCCGGGGGGGGTCCTACAATGAG. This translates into CASSRGGSYNE. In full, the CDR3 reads CASSRGGSYNEQFF.

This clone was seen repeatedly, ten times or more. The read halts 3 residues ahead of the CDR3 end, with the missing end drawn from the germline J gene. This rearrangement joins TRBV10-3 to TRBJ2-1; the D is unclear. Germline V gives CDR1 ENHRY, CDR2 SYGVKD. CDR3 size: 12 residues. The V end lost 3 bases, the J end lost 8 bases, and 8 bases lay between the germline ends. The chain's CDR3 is CAISDLGYEQFF. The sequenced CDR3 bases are TGTGCCATCAGTGACTTAGGGTATGAG.

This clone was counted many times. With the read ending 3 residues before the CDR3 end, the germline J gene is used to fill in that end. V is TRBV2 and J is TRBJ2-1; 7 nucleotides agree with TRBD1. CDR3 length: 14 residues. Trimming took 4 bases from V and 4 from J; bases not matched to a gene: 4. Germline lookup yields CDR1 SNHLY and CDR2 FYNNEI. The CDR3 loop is CASSVRQGYNEQFF. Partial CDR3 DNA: TGTGCCAGCAGTGTAAGACAGGGTTACAATGAG.

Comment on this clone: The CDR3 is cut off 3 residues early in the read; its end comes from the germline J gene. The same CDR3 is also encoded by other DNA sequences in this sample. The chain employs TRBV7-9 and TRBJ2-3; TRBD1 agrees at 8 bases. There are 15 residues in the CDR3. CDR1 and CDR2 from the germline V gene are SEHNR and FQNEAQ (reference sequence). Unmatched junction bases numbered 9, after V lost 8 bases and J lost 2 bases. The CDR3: CASGGTGGITDTQYF. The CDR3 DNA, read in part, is TGTGCCAGCGGGGGGACAGGAGGCATCACAGATACG.

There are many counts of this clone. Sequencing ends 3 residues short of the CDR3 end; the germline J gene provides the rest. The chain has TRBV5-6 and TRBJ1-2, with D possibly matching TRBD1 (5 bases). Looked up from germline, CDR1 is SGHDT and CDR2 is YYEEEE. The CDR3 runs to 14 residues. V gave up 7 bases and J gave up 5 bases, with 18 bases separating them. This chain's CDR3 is CASVTQGIRYGYTF. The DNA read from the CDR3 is TGTGCCAGCGTAACCCAGGGTATCCGATATGGC.

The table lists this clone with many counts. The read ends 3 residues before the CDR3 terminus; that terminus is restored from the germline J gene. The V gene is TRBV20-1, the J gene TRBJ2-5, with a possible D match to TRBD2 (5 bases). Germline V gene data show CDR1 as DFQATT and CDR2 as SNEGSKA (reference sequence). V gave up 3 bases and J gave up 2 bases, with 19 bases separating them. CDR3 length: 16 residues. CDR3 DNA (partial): TGCAGTGCTAGGCCGATAACTAGAGATGGGCAAGAGACC. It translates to CSARPITRDGQET. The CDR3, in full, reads CSARPITRDGQETQYF.

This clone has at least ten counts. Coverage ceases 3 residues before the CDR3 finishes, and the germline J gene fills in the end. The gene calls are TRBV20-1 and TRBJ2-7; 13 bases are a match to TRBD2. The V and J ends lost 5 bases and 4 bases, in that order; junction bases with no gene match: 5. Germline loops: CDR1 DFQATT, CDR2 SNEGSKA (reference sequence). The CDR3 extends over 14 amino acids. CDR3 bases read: TGCAGTGCTCTCGGACTAGCGGGAGCTTACGAG. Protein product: CSALGLAGAYE. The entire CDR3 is CSALGLAGAYEQYF.

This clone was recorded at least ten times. The sequenced CDR3 bases are TGTGCCAGTCAGGGGGCGAACTCAGAGACC. It codes for CASQGANSET. The full-length CDR3 reads as CASQGANSETQYF. The chain uses TRBV6-2 or TRBV6-3 and TRBJ2-5; TRBD1 matches 8 bases. The read comes to an end 3 residues before the CDR3 does, leaving the germline J gene to fill in the end. Germline V gives CDR1 MNHEY, CDR2 SVGEGT. The CDR3 loop spans 13 amino acids. Losses at the gene ends were 9 bases for V and 4 bases for J; bases not matched to a gene: 7.

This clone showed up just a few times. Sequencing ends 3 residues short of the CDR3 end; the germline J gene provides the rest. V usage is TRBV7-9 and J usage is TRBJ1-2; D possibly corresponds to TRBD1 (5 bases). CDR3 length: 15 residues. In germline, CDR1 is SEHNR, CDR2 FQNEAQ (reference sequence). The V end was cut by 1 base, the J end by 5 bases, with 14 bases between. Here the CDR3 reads CASSLVWGAEYGYTF. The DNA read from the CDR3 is TGTGCCAGCAGCTTAGTGTGGGGCGCTGAGTATGGC.

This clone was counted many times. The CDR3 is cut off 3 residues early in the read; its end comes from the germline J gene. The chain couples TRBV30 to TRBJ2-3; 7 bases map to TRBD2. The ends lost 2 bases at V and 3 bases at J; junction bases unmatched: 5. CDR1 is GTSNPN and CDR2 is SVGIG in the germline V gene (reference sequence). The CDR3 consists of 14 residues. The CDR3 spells CAWSKGLVTDTQYF. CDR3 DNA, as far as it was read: TGTGCCTGGAGTAAAGGACTAGTAACAGATACG.

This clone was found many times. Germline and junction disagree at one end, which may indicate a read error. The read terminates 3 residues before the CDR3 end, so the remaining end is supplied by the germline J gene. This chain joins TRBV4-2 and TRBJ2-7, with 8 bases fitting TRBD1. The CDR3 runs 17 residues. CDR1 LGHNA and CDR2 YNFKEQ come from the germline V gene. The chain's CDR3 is CASSQDLVGTGKDEQYF. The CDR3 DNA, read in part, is TGCGCCAGCAGCCAAGATCTTGTAGGGACAGGAAAGGACGAG.

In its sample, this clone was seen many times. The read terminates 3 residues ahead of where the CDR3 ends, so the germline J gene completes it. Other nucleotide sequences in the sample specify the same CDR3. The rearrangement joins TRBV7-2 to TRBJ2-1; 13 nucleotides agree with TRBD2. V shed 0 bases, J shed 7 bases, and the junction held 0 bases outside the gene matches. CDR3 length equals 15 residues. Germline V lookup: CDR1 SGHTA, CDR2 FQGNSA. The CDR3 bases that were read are TGTGCCAGCAGCTTAGCGGGACTAGCGGGAAATGAG. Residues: CASSLAGLAGNE. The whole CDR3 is CASSLAGLAGNEQFF.

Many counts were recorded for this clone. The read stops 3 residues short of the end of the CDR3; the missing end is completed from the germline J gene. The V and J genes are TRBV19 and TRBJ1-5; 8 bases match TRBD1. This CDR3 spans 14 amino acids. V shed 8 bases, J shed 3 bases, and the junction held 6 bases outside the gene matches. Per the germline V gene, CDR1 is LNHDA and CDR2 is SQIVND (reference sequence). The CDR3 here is CASSGQVNNQPQHF. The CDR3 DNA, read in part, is TGTGCCAGTTCGGGACAGGTTAACAATCAGCCC. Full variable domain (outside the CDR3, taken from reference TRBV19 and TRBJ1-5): DGGITQSPKYLFRKEGQNVTLSCEQNLNHDAMYWYRQDPGQGLRLIYYSQIVNDFQKGDIAEGYSVSREKKESFPLTVTSAQKNPTAFYLCASSGQVNNQPQHFGDGTRLSIL.

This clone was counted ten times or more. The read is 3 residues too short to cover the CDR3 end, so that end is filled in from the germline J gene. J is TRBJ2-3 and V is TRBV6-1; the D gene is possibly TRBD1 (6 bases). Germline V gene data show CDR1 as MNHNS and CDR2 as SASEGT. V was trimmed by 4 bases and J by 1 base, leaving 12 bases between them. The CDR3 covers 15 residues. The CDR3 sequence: CASSVGASGTDTQYF. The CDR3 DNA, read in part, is TGTGCCAGCAGTGTGGGGGCATCTGGCACAGATACG.

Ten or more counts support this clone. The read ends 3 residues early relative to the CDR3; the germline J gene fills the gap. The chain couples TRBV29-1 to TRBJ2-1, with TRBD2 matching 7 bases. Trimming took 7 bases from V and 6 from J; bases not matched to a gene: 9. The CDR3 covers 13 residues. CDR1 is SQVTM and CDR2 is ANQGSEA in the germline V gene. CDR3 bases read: TGCAGCGCATCTAGCGGAGAACTCAATGAG. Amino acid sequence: CSASSGELNE. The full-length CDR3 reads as CSASSGELNEQFF.